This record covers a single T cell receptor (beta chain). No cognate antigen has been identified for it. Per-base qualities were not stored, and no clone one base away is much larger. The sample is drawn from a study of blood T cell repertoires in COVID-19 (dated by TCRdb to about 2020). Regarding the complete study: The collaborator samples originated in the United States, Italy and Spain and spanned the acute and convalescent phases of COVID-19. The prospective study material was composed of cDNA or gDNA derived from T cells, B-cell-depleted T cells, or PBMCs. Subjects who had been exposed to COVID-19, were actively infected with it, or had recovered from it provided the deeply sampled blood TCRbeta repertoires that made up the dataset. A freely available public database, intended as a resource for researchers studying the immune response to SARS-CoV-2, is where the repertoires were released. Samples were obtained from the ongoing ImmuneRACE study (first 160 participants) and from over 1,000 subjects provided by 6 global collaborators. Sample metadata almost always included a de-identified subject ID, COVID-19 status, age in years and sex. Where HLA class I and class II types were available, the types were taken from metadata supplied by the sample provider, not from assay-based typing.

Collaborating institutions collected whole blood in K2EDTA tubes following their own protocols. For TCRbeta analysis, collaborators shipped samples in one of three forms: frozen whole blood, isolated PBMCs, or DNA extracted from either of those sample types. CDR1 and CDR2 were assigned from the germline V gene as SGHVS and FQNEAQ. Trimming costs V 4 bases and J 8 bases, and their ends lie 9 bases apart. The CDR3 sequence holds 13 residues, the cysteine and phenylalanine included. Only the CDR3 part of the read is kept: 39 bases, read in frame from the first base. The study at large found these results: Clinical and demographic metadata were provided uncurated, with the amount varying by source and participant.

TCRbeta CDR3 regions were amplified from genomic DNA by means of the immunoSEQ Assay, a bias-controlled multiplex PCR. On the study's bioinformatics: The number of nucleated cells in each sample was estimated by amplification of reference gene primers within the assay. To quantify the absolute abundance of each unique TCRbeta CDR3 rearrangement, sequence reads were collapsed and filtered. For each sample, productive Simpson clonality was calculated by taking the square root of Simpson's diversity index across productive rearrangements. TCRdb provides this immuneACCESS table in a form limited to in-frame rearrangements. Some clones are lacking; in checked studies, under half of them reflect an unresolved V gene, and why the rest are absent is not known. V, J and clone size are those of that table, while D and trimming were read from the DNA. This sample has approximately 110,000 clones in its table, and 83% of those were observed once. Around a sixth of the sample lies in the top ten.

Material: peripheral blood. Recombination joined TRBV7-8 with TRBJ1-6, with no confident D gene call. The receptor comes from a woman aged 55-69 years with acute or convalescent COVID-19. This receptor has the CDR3 CASSSQQHSPLHF. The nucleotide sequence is TGTGCCAGCAGCTCGCAACAGCATTCACCCCTCCACTTT.